The rows below give T cell receptor beta chains drawn from one sample of a study of PD-L1 blockade in urothelial cancer. Data came from immunoSEQ multiplex PCR; TCRdb stores just in-frame clones and leaves some out. The table has 30,000 to 40,000 clones, 84% seen once. Material: PBMCs, obtained around atezolizumab (anti-PD-L1) treatment. Receptors were obtained from a man in his 60s with urothelial cancer. The CDR3 runs from the conserved cysteine through the conserved F or W. The order of the fields is clone size, J gene, V gene, D gene, CDR3 protein, CDR3 DNA. D genes are given only for firm matches. Not all rows give a size; the values are once, few, many and, for expanded clones, a class.

NA | TRBJ2-6 | TRBV7-9 | NA | CASSLQEGIRANVLTF | TGTGCCAGCAGCCTCCAGGAGGGAATTAGGGCCAACGTCCTGACTTTC
NA | TRBJ2-7 | TRBV2 | TRBD2 | CASSVQGLGRVEQYF | TGTGCCAGCAGTGTTCAGGGACTTGGGAGGGTCGAGCAGTACTTC
NA | TRBJ1-1 | TRBV9 | NA | CASSAPGNTEAFF | TGTGCCAGCAGCGCGCCGGGGAACACTGAAGCTTTCTTT
NA | TRBJ2-2 | TRBV18 | NA | CASSRVSIGELFF | TGTGCCAGCTCGCGCGTCTCCATCGGGGAGCTGTTTTTT
NA | TRBJ2-1 | TRBV27 | TRBD2 | CASRTPTSVEQFF | TGTGCCAGCAGGACTCCTACTAGCGTTGAGCAGTTCTTC
NA | TRBJ1-2 | TRBV25-1 | NA | CASSRAGGHYGYTF | TGTGCCAGCAGTCGGGCAGGAGGGCACTATGGCTACACCTTC
NA | TRBJ2-7 | TRBV18 | TRBD2 | CASSPGLVNYEQYF | TGTGCCAGCTCACCGGGACTAGTGAACTACGAGCAGTACTTC
NA | TRBJ1-3 | TRBV30 | NA | CAWRGSGSGNTIYF | TGTGCCTGGAGGGGCAGCGGATCTGGAAACACCATATATTTT
NA | TRBJ1-2 | TRBV2 | TRBD1 | CASSSETGGYGYTF | TGTGCCAGCAGTTCAGAGACAGGGGGCTATGGCTACACCTTC
few | TRBJ2-1 | TRBV7-3 | TRBD2 | CASSAKRGPVEQFF | TGTGCCAGCAGCGCAAAGCGGGGGCCGGTTGAGCAGTTCTTC
NA | TRBJ1-2 | TRBV19 | TRBD1 | CASSTRDRSVGYTF | TGTGCCAGTAGTACCCGGGACAGATCGGTTGGCTACACCTTC
NA | TRBJ1-1 | TRBV9 | NA | CASSVMGQNTEAFF | TGTGCCAGCAGCGTAATGGGACAGAACACTGAAGCTTTCTTT
NA | TRBJ2-3 | TRBV7-2 | NA | CASRLTDTQYF | TGTGCCAGCCGACTGACAGATACGCAGTATTTT
NA | TRBJ1-5 | TRBV6-1 | TRBD1 | CASSEPPWTGKNQPQHF | TGTGCCAGCAGTGAACCTCCCTGGACAGGCAAAAATCAGCCCCAGCATTTT
NA | TRBJ2-1 | TRBV10-3 | NA | CAISSDKTPSYNEQFF | TGTGCCATCAGCTCTGACAAGACCCCCTCCTACAATGAGCAGTTCTTC
NA | TRBJ1-1 | TRBV27 | NA | CASSPLSGITEAFF | TGTGCCAGCAGTCCTTTGTCAGGTATCACTGAAGCTTTCTTT
NA | TRBJ2-5 | TRBV27 | TRBD2 | CASSGGGFWGSTQETQYF | TGTGCCAGCAGTGGGGGGGGTTTTTGGGGAAGTACACAAGAGACCCAGTACTTC
few | TRBJ2-7 | TRBV9 | TRBD2 | CASSVAASGIYEQYF | TGTGCCAGCAGCGTAGCGGCTAGCGGAATCTACGAGCAGTACTTC
NA | TRBJ1-1 | TRBV6-5 | NA | CASSSPGQNTEAFF | TGTGCCAGCAGTTCCCCGGGACAGAACACTGAAGCTTTCTTT
NA | TRBJ2-7 | TRBV5-1 | NA | CATSLISSYEQYF | TGCGCCACGTCGCTTATTAGCTCCTACGAGCAGTACTTC
NA | TRBJ1-4 | TRBV7-9 | NA | CASSLYQDQGEKLFF | TGTGCCAGCAGCTTATATCAGGACCAGGGGGAAAAACTGTTTTTT
NA | TRBJ2-6 | TRBV6-5 | NA | CASQAGANVLTF | TGTGCCTCGCAGGCAGGGGCCAACGTCCTGACTTTC
NA | TRBJ2-7 | TRBV13 | TRBD1 | CASSFGQGKYEQYF | TGTGCCAGCAGCTTTGGACAGGGAAAGTACGAGCAGTACTTC
NA | TRBJ1-5 | TRBV7-2 | NA | CASSLAGGLGNQPQHF | TGTGCCAGCAGCTTAGCTGGGGGCTTGGGCAATCAGCCCCAGCATTTT
NA | TRBJ2-2 | TRBV27 | TRBD2 | CASTPGGLAGGHGELFF | TGTGCCAGCACTCCTGGAGGGCTAGCGGGAGGTCACGGGGAGCTGTTTTTT
NA | TRBJ2-1 | TRBV5-6 | TRBD1 | CASSLVQGQGSFDSEQFF | TGTGCCAGCAGCTTGGTACAGGGACAGGGCAGTTTTGATAGTGAGCAGTTCTTC
NA | TRBJ1-1 | TRBV5-4 | TRBD1 | CASSLDRVMNTEAFF | TGTGCCAGCAGCCTTGACAGGGTCATGAACACTGAAGCTTTCTTT
NA | TRBJ2-5 | TRBV10-2 | TRBD2 | CASSPTGTSGSRGQETQYF | TGCGCCAGCAGTCCAACCGGGACTAGCGGGAGCCGGGGTCAAGAGACCCAGTACTTC
NA | TRBJ2-2 | TRBV7-3 | NA | CASSSDTGELFF | TGTGCCAGCAGCTCCGACACCGGGGAGCTGTTTTTT
NA | TRBJ2-7 | TRBV9 | TRBD2 | CASSVASGPSGEQYF | TGTGCCAGCAGCGTAGCTAGCGGACCCTCGGGCGAGCAGTACTTC
NA | TRBJ2-3 | TRBV18 | TRBD1 | CASSPPMTGDTDTQYF | TGTGCCAGCTCACCACCGATGACAGGGGACACAGATACGCAGTATTTT
NA | TRBJ1-4 | TRBV7-9 | TRBD1 | CASSPLTGVEYTTNEKLFF | TGTGCCAGCAGCCCACTGACAGGGGTCGAGTATACAACTAATGAAAAACTGTTTTTT
NA | TRBJ2-5 | TRBV6-1 | TRBD1 | CASSEARGQGRETQYF | TGTGCCAGCAGTGAAGCGCGGGGACAGGGGAGAGAGACCCAGTACTTC
NA | TRBJ1-5 | TRBV18 | NA | CASSPRNSNQPQHF | TGTGCCAGCTCACCGAGGAATAGCAATCAGCCCCAGCATTTT
NA | TRBJ2-7 | TRBV10-1 | NA | CASSAQVQYEQYF | TGCGCCAGCAGTGCCCAGGTACAATACGAGCAGTACTTC
NA | TRBJ1-2 | TRBV27 | TRBD1 | CATSQGGYPYGYTF | TGTGCCACCTCACAGGGGGGTTACCCCTATGGCTACACCTTC
NA | TRBJ2-7 | TRBV27 | NA | CASSLSETSSYEQYF | TGTGCCAGCAGTTTATCGGAGACTAGCTCCTACGAGCAGTACTTC
NA | TRBJ2-1 | TRBV29-1 | TRBD2 | CRVTSGRAQEQFF | TGCAGGGTGACTAGCGGGAGGGCCCAAGAGCAGTTCTTC
NA | TRBJ1-1 | TRBV10-1 | NA | CASSDQALNTEAFF | TGCGCCAGCAGTGACCAGGCCTTGAACACTGAAGCTTTCTTT
NA | TRBJ2-1 | TRBV7-6 | TRBD2 | CASSSSPGLGNEQFF | TGTGCCAGCAGCTCATCCCCGGGACTAGGAAATGAGCAGTTCTTC
NA | TRBJ2-3 | TRBV5-1 | TRBD1 | CASSRDRKSTDTQYF | TGCGCCAGCAGCAGGGACAGGAAAAGCACAGATACGCAGTATTTT
NA | TRBJ1-5 | TRBV15 | NA | CATSRGGKGQPQHF | TGTGCCACCAGCAGGGGGGGGAAGGGTCAGCCCCAGCATTTT
NA | TRBJ2-5 | TRBV5-6 | TRBD2 | CASSLVTSGSEAQETQYF | TGTGCCAGCAGCTTGGTGACTAGCGGGAGTGAGGCTCAAGAGACCCAGTACTTC
once | TRBJ1-2 | TRBV6-6 | NA | CASSSAVGRESYGYTF | TGTGCCAGCAGTTCCGCAGTCGGACGGGAGTCCTATGGCTACACCTTC
NA | TRBJ2-3 | TRBV7-3 | NA | CASSSSGVAQDTQYF | TGTGCCAGCAGCTCGTCAGGGGTGGCACAGGATACGCAGTATTTT
NA | TRBJ1-3 | TRBV28 | TRBD1 | CASTFPGTGLSSGNTIYF | TGTGCCAGCACTTTCCCCGGGACAGGACTCTCCTCTGGAAACACCATATATTTT
NA | TRBJ2-2 | TRBV7-7 | NA | CASSLDRYTGELFF | TGTGCTAGCAGCCTTGACAGATACACCGGGGAGCTGTTTTTT
NA | TRBJ2-1 | TRBV5-5 | TRBD2 | CASNSGTASGYNEQFF | TGTGCCAGCAACTCCGGGACGGCTAGCGGGTACAATGAGCAGTTCTTC
NA | TRBJ1-2 | TRBV19 | NA | CASSIGAGESGYGYTF | TGTGCCAGTAGTATAGGGGCAGGGGAGTCCGGCTATGGCTACACCTTC
NA | TRBJ2-2 | TRBV5-1 | NA | CASSLVQGRELFF | TGCGCCAGCAGCTTGGTTCAGGGGAGAGAGCTGTTTTTT
NA | TRBJ2-1 | TRBV6-4 | TRBD2 | CATPCAGGCSNEQFF | TGTGCCACACCCTGTGCGGGAGGCTGTTCGAATGAGCAGTTCTTC
NA | TRBJ2-7 | TRBV9 | NA | CASSVGVTTYEQYF | TGTGCCAGCAGCGTGGGCGTGACTACCTACGAGCAGTACTTC
NA | TRBJ2-3 | TRBV19 | NA | CASLKSGTDTQYF | TGTGCCAGCCTCAAGTCGGGCACAGATACGCAGTATTTT
NA | TRBJ1-2 | TRBV19 | NA | CATQEGTTLNYGYTF | TGTGCCACCCAGGAAGGGACTACACTTAACTATGGCTACACCTTC
NA | TRBJ2-2 | TRBV19 | NA | CASSPRPGGTGELFF | TGTGCCAGTAGTCCCCGGCCCGGCGGTACCGGGGAGCTGTTTTTT
NA | TRBJ2-1 | TRBV9 | TRBD2 | CASSGSAGGPRNEQFF | TGTGCCAGCAGCGGGTCAGCGGGAGGGCCGCGAAATGAGCAGTTCTTC
NA | TRBJ2-2 | TRBV4-2 | NA | CASSQVGSRVGTGELFF | TGTGCCAGCAGCCAAGTCGGGAGTCGGGTGGGCACCGGGGAGCTGTTTTTT
NA | TRBJ2-5 | TRBV2 | NA | CASSVDSSRRETQYF | TGTGCCAGCAGTGTTGATAGCTCTCGAAGGGAGACCCAGTACTTC
NA | TRBJ1-1 | TRBV7-9 | NA | CASSLAGGQTEAFF | TGTGCCAGCAGCTTAGCGGGAGGGCAAACTGAAGCTTTCTTT
NA | TRBJ2-1 | TRBV9 | NA | CASSAHGGASGGEQFF | TGTGCCAGCAGCGCCCACGGAGGGGCCTCAGGGGGTGAGCAGTTCTTC